Listed here are 19 T cell receptor beta chains from one sample, sequenced in a study of cytomegalovirus exposure and HLA in healthy donors. The repertoire was sequenced with immunoSEQ multiplex PCR; TCRdb's copy has only in-frame clones and lacks some. The sample holds 150,000 to 200,000 clones, about 85% seen once. Source material: PBMCs. These receptors all come from a man aged 18 to 30 in good health and CMV-seropositive.

This clone was seen just once. The gene calls are TRBV19 and TRBJ2-1, with D tentatively TRBD2 (6 bases). The V end lost 10 bases, the J end lost 3 bases, and 22 bases lay between the germline ends. Germline loops: CDR1 LNHDA, CDR2 SQIVND (reference sequence). The length of the CDR3 is 16 residues. The CDR3 DNA reads as TGTGCCACCAGCCCTTATAGGGGAGGTGACTACAATGAGCAGTTCTTC. This gives the protein CATSPYRGGDYNEQFF.

The chain has TRBV6-5 and TRBJ1-5; TRBD1 is a possible D gene (6 bases). V was trimmed by 7 bases and J by 5 bases, leaving 18 bases between them. The CDR3 has 15 residues. Germline CDR1 and CDR2: MNHEY and SVGAGI. As DNA, the CDR3 is TGTGCCAGCAAGTCCGCGGGGGCTACATATCAGCCCCAGCATTTT. Translated: CASKSAGATYQPQHF.

The chain combines TRBV6-5 with TRBJ1-1; D might be TRBD1 (5 bases). Germline V gene sequence: CDR1 MNHEY, CDR2 SVGAGI. This CDR3 is 13 amino acids long. Trimming took off 6 bases at V and 4 bases at J, with 12 bases between the two ends. Here the CDR3 DNA reads TGTGCCAGCAGGTCAGGGAGGGTCACTGAAGCTTTCTTT. Protein: CASRSGRVTEAFF.

This clone was detected a few times. This chain links TRBV19 with TRBJ2-7; TRBD2 matches at 10 bases. Germline V CDR1 and CDR2: LNHDA, SQIVND (reference sequence). With V trimmed by 5 bases and J by 3 bases, 1 base remained unmatched. The CDR3 has 13 residues. CDR3 residues: CASSLAGDYEQYF. The CDR3 coding sequence is TGTGCCAGTAGTCTAGCGGGAGACTACGAGCAGTACTTC.

V and J are TRBV27 and TRBJ2-7, with TRBD2 matching over 12 bases. The CDR3 covers 16 residues. Germline CDR1 MNHEY, CDR2 SMNVEV (reference sequence). With V trimmed by 5 bases and J by 7 bases, 12 bases remained unmatched. This CDR3 reads CASSPGLAGQRVEQYF. CDR3 DNA: TGTGCCAGCAGTCCGGGACTAGCGGGCCAACGGGTGGAGCAGTACTTC.

V and J are TRBV5-1 and TRBJ1-3; D is ambiguous. This CDR3 is 15 amino acids long. Trimming left V 4 bases short and J 0 bases short, with 11 bases between. CDR1 and CDR2 from the germline V gene are SGHRS and YFSETQ. CDR3 sequence: CASSDTVSSGNTIYF. The CDR3 coding sequence is TGCGCCAGCAGCGATACAGTAAGCTCTGGAAACACCATATATTTT.

The chain carries TRBV11-2 and TRBJ2-1; D perhaps matches TRBD1 (5 bases). From germline, CDR1 is SGHAT and CDR2 FQNNGV. The CDR3 runs 15 residues. V was shortened by 5 bases and J by 3 bases, with 14 bases between the two germline ends. The CDR3 DNA reads as TGTGCCAGCAGCGAGAGGCAGGGCAGCTACAATGAGCAGTTCTTC. Translating gives CASSERQGSYNEQFF.

The rearrangement uses TRBV27 and TRBJ2-4; 7 positions match TRBD1. V shed 3 bases and J 6 bases; nucleotides not matched to a gene: 8. Germline V gene lookup returns CDR1 MNHEY and CDR2 SMNVEV (reference sequence). There are 15 residues in the CDR3. This CDR3 is CASSFGDSPGNIQYF. For the CDR3, the DNA is TGTGCCAGCAGTTTCGGGGACAGCCCGGGAAACATTCAGTACTTC.

The rearrangement links TRBV28 to TRBJ2-7; 10 nucleotides match TRBD1. CDR1 and CDR2 from the germline V gene are MDHEN and SYDVKM. This CDR3 has 13 amino acids. Trimming took 5 bases from V and 7 from J; bases not matched to a gene: 5. The CDR3 here is CASSPDRGGEQYF. DNA for the CDR3: TGTGCCAGCAGTCCGGACAGGGGGGGGGAGCAGTACTTC. Variable domain in full (rest from reference TRBV28 and TRBJ2-7): DVKVTQSSRYLVKRTGEKVFLECVQDMDHENMFWYRQDPGLGLRLIYFSYDVKMKEKGDIPEGYSVSREKKERFSLILESASTNQTSMYLCASSPDRGGEQYFGPGTRLTVT.

The chain joins TRBV7-8 to TRBJ2-1; D perhaps matches TRBD2 (6 bases). V lost 2 bases, J lost 6 bases, and 14 bases lay in between. Germline assignment: CDR1 SGHVS and CDR2 FQNEAQ. The CDR3 extends over 15 amino acids. For the CDR3, the DNA is TGTGCCAGCAGCTTATACCCGGGAGAAAGCAATGAGCAGTTCTTC. Translating gives CASSLYPGESNEQFF.

The chain uses TRBV5-8 and TRBJ2-1, with 7 bases that match TRBD2. The CDR3 has 13 residues. Germline assignment: CDR1 SGHTS and CDR2 YDEGEE. V was pared by 0 bases and J by 10 bases, with 4 bases of the junction left unmatched. This chain's CDR3 is CASSLAKGGEQFF. The CDR3 DNA follows: TGTGCCAGCAGCTTGGCCAAGGGAGGGGAGCAGTTCTTC.

The chain uses TRBV7-9 and TRBJ2-7; the match to TRBD2 covers 7 bases. V was pared by 3 bases and J by 5 bases, with 7 bases of the junction left unmatched. Germline CDR1 SEHNR, CDR2 FQNEAQ (reference sequence). CDR3 length: 14 residues. CDR3 nucleotides: TGTGCCAGCAGCTTTCCAGGGAGGGAGGACGAGCAGTACTTC. This codes for CASSFPGREDEQYF.

The rearrangement uses TRBV7-6 and TRBJ2-3; 13 nucleotides match TRBD2. The CDR3 has 16 residues. The V gene end was trimmed by 5 bases and the J gene end by 1 base; junction bases not matched to a gene: 3. The V gene's germline CDR1 is SGHVS and CDR2 FNYEAQ. The CDR3 bases are TGTGCCAGCAGCCCCGGACTAGCGGGAGGCACAGATACGCAGTATTTT. Protein sequence: CASSPGLAGGTDTQYF.

Remarks on this clone: The sample contains more than one DNA sequence encoding this CDR3. The chain links TRBV6-5 to TRBJ1-6, with D maybe TRBD1 (6 bases). The CDR3 has 15 amino acids. Trimming stripped 6 bases from V and 7 bases from J, with 16 bases between. Germline CDR1 MNHEY, CDR2 SVGAGI. CDR3 sequence (DNA): TGTGCCAGCAGCCAACAGGGATTGGGGAATTCACCCCTCCACTTT. This gives the protein CASSQQGLGNSPLHF.

The rearrangement links TRBV27 to TRBJ1-1; 9 nucleotides agree with TRBD1. CDR1 MNHEY and CDR2 SMNVEV come from the germline V gene (reference sequence). The CDR3 runs 17 residues. V dropped 3 bases and J dropped 4; count of bases not matched to a gene: 12. The CDR3 DNA reads TGTGCCAGCAGTTTCGGGACTCTAGGGACAGGGAGCACTGAAGCTTTCTTT. Translated: CASSFGTLGTGSTEAFF.

The chain carries TRBV11-2 and TRBJ1-1; D is undetermined. The CDR3 has 15 residues. CDR1 and CDR2 from the germline V gene are SGHAT and FQNNGV. V lost 4 bases to trimming and J lost 1 base, with 13 bases between them. The CDR3 bases are TGTGCCAGCAGCTCCACTATGGGAGGGAACACTGAAGCTTTCTTT. It yields the protein CASSSTMGGNTEAFF.

The chain recombines TRBV5-1 with TRBJ2-1; TRBD2 matches at 7 bases. Germline V gene data show CDR1 as SGHRS and CDR2 as YFSETQ. The ends lost 2 bases at V and 3 bases at J; junction bases unmatched: 5. The CDR3 runs to 15 residues. The CDR3 region is CASSFSSGHYNEQFF. The CDR3 DNA sequence: TGCGCCAGCAGCTTTTCTAGCGGACACTACAATGAGCAGTTCTTC.

The J gene is TRBJ1-2, the V gene TRBV5-1; TRBD1 matches 7 bases. V was clipped by 3 bases and J by 4 bases; unmatched bases: 6. Germline V gene sequence: CDR1 SGHRS, CDR2 YFSETQ. This CDR3 spans 14 amino acids. The CDR3 DNA reads as TGCGCCAGCAGCTATACAGGGGCTGGCTATGGCTACACCTTC. Protein: CASSYTGAGYGYTF.

This clone was detected only a few times. The chain links TRBV5-1 to TRBJ1-1, with D unclear. Germline V lookup: CDR1 SGHRS, CDR2 YFSETQ. This CDR3 is 13 amino acids long. The germline V and J ends were trimmed by 0 bases and 1 base, with 4 bases remaining between them. The CDR3 nucleotides are TGCGCCAGCAGCTTGGACTGGAACACTGAAGCTTTCTTT. Residues: CASSLDWNTEAFF.